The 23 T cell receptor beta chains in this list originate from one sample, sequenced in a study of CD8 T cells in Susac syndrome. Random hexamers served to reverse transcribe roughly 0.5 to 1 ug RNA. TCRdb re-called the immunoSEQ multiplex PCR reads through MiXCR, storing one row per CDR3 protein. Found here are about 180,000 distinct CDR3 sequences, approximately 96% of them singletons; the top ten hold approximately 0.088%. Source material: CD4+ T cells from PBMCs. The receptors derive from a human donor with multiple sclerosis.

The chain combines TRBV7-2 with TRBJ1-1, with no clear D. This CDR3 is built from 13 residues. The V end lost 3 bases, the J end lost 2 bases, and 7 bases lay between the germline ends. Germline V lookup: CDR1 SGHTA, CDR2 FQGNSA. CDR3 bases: TGTGCCAGCAGCTTGTGGGCCAACACTGAAGCTTTCTTT. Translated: CASSLWANTEAFF.

Here the CDR3 reads CASSESSSGGGYEQFF. CDR3 DNA: TGTGCCAGCAGTGAATCTTCTAGCGGGGGGGGCTATGAGCAGTTCTTC. The chain combines TRBV25-1 with TRBJ2-1, with TRBD2 matching 12 bases. The germline gives CDR1 MGHDK, CDR2 SYGVNS. The CDR3 is 16 amino acids. Unmatched junction bases numbered 6, after V lost 1 base and J lost 8 bases. Full variable domain (rest looked up from reference TRBV25-1 and TRBJ2-1): EADIYQTPRYLVIGTGKKITLECSQTMGHDKMYWYQQDPGMELHLIHYSYGVNSTEKGDLSSESTVSRIRTEHFPLTLESARPSHTSQYLCASSESSSGGGYEQFFGPGTRLTVL.

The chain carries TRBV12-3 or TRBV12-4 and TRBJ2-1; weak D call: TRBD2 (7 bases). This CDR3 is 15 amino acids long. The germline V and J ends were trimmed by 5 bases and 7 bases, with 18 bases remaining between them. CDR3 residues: CASSPVWGGLNEQFF. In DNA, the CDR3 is TGTGCCAGCAGTCCAGTTTGGGGGGGCCTGAATGAGCAGTTCTTC.

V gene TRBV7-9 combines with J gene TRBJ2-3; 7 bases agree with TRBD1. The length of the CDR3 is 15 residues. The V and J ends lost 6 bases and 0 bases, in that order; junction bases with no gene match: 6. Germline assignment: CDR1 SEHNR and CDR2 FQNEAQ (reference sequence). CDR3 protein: CASRTGDSSTDTQYF. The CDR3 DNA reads TGTGCCAGCAGAACTGGGGACAGCAGCACAGATACGCAGTATTTT.

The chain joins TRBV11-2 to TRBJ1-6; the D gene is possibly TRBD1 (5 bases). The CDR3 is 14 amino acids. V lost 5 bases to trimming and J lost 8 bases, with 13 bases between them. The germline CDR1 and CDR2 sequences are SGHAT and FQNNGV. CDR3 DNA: TGTGCCAGCAGCAGGGGCAGGGAGGATTCACCCCTCCACTTT. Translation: CASSRGREDSPLHF.

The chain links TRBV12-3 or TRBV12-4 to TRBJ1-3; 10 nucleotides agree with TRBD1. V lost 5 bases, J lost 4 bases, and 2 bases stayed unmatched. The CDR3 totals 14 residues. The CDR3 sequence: CASSLGQGGNTIYF. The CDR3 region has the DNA TGTGCCAGCAGTCTGGGACAGGGGGGAAACACCATATATTTT.

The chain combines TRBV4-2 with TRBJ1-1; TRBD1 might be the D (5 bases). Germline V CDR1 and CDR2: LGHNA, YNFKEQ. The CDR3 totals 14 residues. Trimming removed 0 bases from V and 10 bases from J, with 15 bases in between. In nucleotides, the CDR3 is TGTGCCAGCAGCCAAGAAGGACAACTTCCGGCAGCTTTCTTT. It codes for CASSQEGQLPAAFF.

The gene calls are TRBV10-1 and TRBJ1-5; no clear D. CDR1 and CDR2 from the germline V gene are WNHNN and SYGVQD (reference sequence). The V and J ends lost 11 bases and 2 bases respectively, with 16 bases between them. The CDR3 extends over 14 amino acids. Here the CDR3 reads CARRRNGGNQPQHF. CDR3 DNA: TGCGCCCGGCGGAGGAACGGGGGCAATCAGCCCCAGCATTTT.

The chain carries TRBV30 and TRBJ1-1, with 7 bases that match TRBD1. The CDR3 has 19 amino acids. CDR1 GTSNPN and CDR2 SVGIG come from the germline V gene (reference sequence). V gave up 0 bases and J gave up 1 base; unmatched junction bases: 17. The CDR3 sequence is CAWSVLPDRAWGENTEAFF. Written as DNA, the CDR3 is TGTGCCTGGAGTGTGCTACCAGACAGGGCATGGGGGGAGAACACTGAAGCTTTCTTT. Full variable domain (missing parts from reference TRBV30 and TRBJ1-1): SQTIHQWPATLVQPVGSPLSLECTVEGTSNPNLYWYRQAAGRGLQLLFYSVGIGQISSEVPQNLSASRPQDRQFILSSKKLLLSDSGFYLCAWSVLPDRAWGENTEAFFGQGTRLTVV.

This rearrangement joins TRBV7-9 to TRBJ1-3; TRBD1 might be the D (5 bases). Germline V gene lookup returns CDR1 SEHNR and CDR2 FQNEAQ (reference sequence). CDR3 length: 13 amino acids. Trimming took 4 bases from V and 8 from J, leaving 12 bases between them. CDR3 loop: CASSSRGGDTIYF. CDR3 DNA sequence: TGTGCCAGCAGCTCCCGGGGGGGAGACACCATATATTTT.

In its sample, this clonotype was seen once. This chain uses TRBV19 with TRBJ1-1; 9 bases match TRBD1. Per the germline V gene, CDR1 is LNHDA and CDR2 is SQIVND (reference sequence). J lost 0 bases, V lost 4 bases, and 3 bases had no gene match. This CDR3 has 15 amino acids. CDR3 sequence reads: CASSNTGGMNTEAFF. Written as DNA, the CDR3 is TGTGCCAGTAGTAACACAGGGGGCATGAACACTGAAGCTTTCTTT. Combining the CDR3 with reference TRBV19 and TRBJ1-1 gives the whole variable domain DGGITQSPKYLFRKEGQNVTLSCEQNLNHDAMYWYRQDPGQGLRLIYYSQIVNDFQKGDIAEGYSVSREKKESFPLTVTSAQKNPTAFYLCASSNTGGMNTEAFFGQGTRLTVV.

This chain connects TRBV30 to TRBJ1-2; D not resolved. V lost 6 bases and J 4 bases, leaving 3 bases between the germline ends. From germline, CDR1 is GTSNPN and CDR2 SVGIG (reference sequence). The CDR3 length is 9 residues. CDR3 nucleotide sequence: TGTGCCTGCCTCTATGGCTACACCTTC. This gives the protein CACLYGYTF.

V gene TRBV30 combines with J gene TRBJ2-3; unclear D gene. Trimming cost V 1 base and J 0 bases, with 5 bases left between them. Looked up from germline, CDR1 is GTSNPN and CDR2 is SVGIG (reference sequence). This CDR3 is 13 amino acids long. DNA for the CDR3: TGTGCCTGGAGTGCACCTAGCACAGATACGCAGTATTTT. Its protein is CAWSAPSTDTQYF.

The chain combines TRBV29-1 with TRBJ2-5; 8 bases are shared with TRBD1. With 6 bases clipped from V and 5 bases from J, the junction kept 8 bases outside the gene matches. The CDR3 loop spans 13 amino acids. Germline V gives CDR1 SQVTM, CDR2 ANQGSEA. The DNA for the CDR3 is TGCAGCGTGCGGACAGGGTCGGGGGAGACCCAGTACTTC. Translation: CSVRTGSGETQYF.

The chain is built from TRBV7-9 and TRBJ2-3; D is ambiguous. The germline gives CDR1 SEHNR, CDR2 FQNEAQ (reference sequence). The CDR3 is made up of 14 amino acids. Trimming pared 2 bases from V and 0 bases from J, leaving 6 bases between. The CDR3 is CASSLWRSTDTQYF. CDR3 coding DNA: TGTGCCAGCAGCTTATGGCGGAGCACAGATACGCAGTATTTT.

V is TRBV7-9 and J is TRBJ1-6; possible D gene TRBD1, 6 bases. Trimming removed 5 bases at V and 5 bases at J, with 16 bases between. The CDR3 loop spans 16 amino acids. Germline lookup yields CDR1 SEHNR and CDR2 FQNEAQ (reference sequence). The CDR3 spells CASSLQGASDNSPLHF. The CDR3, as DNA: TGTGCCAGCAGCCTACAGGGTGCTTCGGATAATTCACCCCTCCACTTT.

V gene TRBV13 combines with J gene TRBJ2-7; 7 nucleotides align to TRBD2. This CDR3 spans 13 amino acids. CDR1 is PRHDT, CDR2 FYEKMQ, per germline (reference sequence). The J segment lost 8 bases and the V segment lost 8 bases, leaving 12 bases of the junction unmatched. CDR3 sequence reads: CASAPGGGWKQYF. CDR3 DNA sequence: TGTGCCAGCGCCCCTGGGGGGGGTTGGAAGCAGTACTTC.

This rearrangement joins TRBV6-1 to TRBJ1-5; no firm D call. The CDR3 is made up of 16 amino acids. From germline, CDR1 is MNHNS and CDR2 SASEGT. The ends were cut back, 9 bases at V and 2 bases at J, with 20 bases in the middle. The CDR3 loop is CARTGFSFCGNQPQHF. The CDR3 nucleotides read TGTGCCAGAACCGGGTTCTCCTTCTGTGGCAATCAGCCCCAGCATTTT.

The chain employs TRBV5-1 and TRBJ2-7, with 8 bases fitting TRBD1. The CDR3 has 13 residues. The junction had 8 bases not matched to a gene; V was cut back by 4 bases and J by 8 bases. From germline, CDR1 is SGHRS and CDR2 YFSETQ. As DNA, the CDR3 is TGCGCCAGCAGCGGACATCAGGGGGCTCAGCAGTACTTC. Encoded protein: CASSGHQGAQQYF.

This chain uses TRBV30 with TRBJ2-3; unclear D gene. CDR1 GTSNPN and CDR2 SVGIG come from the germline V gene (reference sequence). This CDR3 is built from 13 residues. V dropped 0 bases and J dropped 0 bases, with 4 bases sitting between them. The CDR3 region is CAWSVVSTDTQYF. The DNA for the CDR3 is TGTGCCTGGAGTGTTGTGAGCACAGATACGCAGTATTTT.

CDR3 nucleotide sequence: TGTGCCAGCAGCTTAGAACTCGGTGAAGCTTTCTTT. Translation gives CASSLELGEAFF. V and J are TRBV7-9 and TRBJ1-1; D uncertain. The CDR3 runs 12 residues. CDR1 is SEHNR, CDR2 FQNEAQ, per germline (reference sequence). V lost 1 base and J lost 7, with 7 bases in between.

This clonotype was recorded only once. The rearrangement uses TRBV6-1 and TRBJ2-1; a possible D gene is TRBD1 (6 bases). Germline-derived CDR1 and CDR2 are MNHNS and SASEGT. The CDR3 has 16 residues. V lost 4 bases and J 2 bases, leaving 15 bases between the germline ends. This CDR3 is CASSAPPGTTYNEQFF. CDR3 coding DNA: TGTGCCAGCAGTGCCCCCCCCGGGACAACCTACAATGAGCAGTTCTTC.

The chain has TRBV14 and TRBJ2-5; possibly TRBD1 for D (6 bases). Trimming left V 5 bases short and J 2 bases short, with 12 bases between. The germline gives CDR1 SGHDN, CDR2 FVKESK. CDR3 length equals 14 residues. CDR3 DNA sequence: TGTGCCAGCAGCGGCGGACAGCCTCAAGAGACCCAGTACTTC. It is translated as CASSGGQPQETQYF.